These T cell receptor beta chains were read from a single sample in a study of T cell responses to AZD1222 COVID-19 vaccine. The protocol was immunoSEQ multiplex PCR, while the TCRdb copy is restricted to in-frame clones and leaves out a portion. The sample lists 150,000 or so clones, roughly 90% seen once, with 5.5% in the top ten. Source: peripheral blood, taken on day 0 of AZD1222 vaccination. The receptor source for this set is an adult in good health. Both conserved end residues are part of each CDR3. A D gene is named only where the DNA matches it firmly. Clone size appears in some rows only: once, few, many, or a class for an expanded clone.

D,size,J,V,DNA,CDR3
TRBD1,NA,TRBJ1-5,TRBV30,TGTGCCTGGGGACAGGGAGGGAGCAATCAGCCCCAGCATTTT,CAWGQGGSNQPQHF
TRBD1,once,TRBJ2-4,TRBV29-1,TGCAGGTTCACAGGGGATGAAACAAACATTCAGTACTTC,CRFTGDETNIQYF
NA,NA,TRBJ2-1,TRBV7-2,TGTGCCAGCACCAGCTATTTGGACAGCCTAACCTACAATGAGCAGTTCTTC,CASTSYLDSLTYNEQFF
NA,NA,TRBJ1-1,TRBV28,TGTGCCAGCAGTTTATGGAACGGGGGGACCAGGAACACTGAAGCTTTCTTT,CASSLWNGGTRNTEAFF
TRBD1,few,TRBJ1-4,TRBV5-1,TGCGCCAGCAGCTTAGGAGGGACAGGGGGCGCGAGTGAAAAACTGTTTTTT,CASSLGGTGGASEKLFF
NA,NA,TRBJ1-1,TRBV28,TGTGCCAGCGGGCCAGGTTTCACTGAAGCTTTCTTT,CASGPGFTEAFF
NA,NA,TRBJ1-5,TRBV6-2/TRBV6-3,TGTGCCAGCAGTTATGGACAGCGCTATCAGCCCCAGCATTTT,CASSYGQRYQPQHF
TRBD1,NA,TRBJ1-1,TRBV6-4,TGTGCCAGCAGTATCACAGGGGGGCTAGGAGATGAAGCTTTCTTT,CASSITGGLGDEAFF
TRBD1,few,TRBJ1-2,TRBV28,TGTGCCAGCAGTCCTGAGGGACAGGGAGCCGAGGGCTACACCTTC,CASSPEGQGAEGYTF
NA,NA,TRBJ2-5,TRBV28,TGTGCCAGCAAAAGATCAGTAGCAGAGACCCAGTACTTC,CASKRSVAETQYF
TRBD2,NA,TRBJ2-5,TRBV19,TGTGCCAGTAGTGCGGGGACTAGCGACCAAGAGACCCAGTACTTC,CASSAGTSDQETQYF
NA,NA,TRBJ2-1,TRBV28,TGTGCCAGCAGTCCCCCCCTAGGGAACAATGAGCAGTTCTTC,CASSPPLGNNEQFF
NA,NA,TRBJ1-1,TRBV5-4,TGTGCCAGCAGCTTACGGGCAGGCGACACTGAAGCTTTCTTT,CASSLRAGDTEAFF
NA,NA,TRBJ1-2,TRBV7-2,TGTGCCAGCAGCTTAGTGGGGAGCAGCGGGGGCTACACCTTC,CASSLVGSSGGYTF
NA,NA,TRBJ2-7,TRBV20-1,TGCAGTGCTAGACAGGGTACTGAGCAGTACTTC,CSARQGTEQYF
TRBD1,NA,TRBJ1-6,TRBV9,TGTGCCAGCAGCGTCGGGACAGTGAGCTCCTATAATTCACCCCTCCACTTT,CASSVGTVSSYNSPLHF
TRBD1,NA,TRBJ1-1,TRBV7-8,TGTGCCAGCAGCTTAATAGTTGGGGGCGGGGCAACAGGGGATGAAGCTTTCTTT,CASSLIVGGGATGDEAFF